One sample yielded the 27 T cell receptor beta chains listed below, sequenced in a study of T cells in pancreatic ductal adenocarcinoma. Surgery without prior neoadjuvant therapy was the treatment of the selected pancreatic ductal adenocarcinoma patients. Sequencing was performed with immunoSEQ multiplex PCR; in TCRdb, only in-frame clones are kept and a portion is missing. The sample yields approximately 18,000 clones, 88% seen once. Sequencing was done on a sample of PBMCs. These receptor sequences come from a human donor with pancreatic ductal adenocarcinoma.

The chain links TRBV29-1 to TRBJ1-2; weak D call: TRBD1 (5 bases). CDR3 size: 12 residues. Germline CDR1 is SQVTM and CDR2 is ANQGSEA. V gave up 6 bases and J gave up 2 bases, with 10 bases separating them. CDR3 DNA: TGCAGCGTCGGGGGGAACAACTATGGCTACACCTTC. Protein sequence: CSVGGNNYGYTF.

The CDR3 nucleotides read TGTGCCACCAGCGGGGTCAGCGGAGGGCCCCAGCATTTT. Its translation is CATSGVSGGPQHF. The V gene is TRBV15, the J gene TRBJ1-5; D is undetermined. The CDR3 totals 13 residues. Trimming took off 5 bases at V and 9 bases at J, with 14 bases between the two ends. Germline values: CDR1 LNHNV, CDR2 YYDKDF (reference sequence).

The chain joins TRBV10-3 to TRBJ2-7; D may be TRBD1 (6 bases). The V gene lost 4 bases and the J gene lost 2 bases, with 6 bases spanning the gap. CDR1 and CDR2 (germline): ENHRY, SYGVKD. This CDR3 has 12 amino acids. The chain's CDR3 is CAISGTAYEQYF. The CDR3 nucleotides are TGTGCCATCAGTGGGACAGCCTACGAGCAGTACTTC.

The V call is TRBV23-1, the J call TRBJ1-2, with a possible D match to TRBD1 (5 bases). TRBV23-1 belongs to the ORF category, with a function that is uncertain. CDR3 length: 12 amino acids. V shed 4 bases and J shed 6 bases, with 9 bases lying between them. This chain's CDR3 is CASSRGENGYTF. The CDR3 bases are TGCGCCAGCAGTCGGGGGGAGAATGGCTACACCTTC.

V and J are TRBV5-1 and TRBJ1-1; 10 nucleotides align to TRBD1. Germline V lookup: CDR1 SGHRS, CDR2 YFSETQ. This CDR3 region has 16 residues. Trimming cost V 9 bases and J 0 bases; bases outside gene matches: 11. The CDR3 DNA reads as TGCGCCACCCAGAGGGGGGACAGGGGACTGAACACTGAAGCTTTCTTT. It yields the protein CATQRGDRGLNTEAFF.

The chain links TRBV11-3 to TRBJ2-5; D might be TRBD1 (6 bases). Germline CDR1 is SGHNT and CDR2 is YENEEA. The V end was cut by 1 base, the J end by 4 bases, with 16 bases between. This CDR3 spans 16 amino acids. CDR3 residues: CASSLGRNRVGETQYF. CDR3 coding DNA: TGTGCCAGCAGCTTAGGCAGAAACAGGGTTGGAGAGACCCAGTACTTC.

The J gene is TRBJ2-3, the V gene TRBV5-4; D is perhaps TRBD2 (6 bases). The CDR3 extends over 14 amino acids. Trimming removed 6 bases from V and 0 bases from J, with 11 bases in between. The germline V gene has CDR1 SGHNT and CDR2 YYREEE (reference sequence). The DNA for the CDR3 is TGTGCCAGCACCCGGCGGGACAGCACAGATACGCAGTATTTT. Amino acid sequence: CASTRRDSTDTQYF.

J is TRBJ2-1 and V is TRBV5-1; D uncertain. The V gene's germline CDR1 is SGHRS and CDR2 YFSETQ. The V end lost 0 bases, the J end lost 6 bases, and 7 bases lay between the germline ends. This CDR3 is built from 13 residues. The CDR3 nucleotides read TGCGCCAGCAGCTTGGATTGGAGCAATGAGCAGTTCTTC. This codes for CASSLDWSNEQFF.

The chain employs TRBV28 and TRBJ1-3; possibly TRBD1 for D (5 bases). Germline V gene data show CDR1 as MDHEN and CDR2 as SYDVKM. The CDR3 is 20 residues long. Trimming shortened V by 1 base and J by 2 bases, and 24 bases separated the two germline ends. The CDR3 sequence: CASSLYVIFGTDTTGNTIYF. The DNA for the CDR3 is TGTGCCAGCAGTTTATACGTTATATTTGGGACTGACACTACTGGAAACACCATATATTTT.

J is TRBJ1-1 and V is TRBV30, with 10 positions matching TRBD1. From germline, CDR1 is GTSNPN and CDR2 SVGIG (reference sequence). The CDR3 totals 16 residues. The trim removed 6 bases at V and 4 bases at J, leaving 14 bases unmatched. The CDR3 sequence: CACLRQGALRGTEAFF. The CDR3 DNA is TGTGCCTGCTTACGACAGGGGGCGCTGAGGGGCACTGAAGCTTTCTTT.

CDR3 sequence reads: CASRGGNEQFF. The CDR3 nucleotides are TGTGCCAGCAGGGGAGGGAATGAGCAGTTCTTC. The J gene is TRBJ2-1, the V gene TRBV6-5; 7 bases line up with TRBD2. The CDR3 runs to 11 residues. Germline loops: CDR1 MNHEY, CDR2 SVGAGI. The trim removed 6 bases at V and 7 bases at J, leaving 0 bases unmatched.

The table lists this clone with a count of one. The chain's CDR3 is CASSRGQTYNEQFF. CDR3 nucleotides: TGTGCCAGCAGCCGGGGACAGACCTACAATGAGCAGTTCTTC. The chain is built from TRBV7-2 and TRBJ2-1; 7 bases map to TRBD1. After removal of 5 bases from V and 2 bases from J, the junction contained 3 bases not matched to a gene. The CDR3 length is 14 residues. Germline CDR1 is SGHTA and CDR2 is FQGNSA.

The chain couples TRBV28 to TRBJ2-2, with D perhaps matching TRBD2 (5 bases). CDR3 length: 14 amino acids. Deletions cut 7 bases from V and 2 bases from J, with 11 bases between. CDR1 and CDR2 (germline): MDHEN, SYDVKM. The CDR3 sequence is CASIGGLNTGELFF. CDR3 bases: TGTGCCAGCATCGGCGGGCTAAACACCGGGGAGCTGTTTTTT.

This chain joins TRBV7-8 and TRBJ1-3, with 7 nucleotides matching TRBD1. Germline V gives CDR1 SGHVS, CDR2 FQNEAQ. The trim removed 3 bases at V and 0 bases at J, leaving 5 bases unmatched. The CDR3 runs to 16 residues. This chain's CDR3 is CASSFSDRDSGNTIYF. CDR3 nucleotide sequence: TGTGCCAGCAGCTTTTCAGACAGGGACTCTGGAAACACCATATATTTT.

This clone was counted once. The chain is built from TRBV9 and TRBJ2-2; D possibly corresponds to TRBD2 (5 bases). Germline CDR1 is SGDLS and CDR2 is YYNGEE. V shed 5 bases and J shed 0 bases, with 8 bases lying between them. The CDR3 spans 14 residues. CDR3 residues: CASRAGTNTGELFF. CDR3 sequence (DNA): TGTGCCAGCAGGGCCGGGACGAACACCGGGGAGCTGTTTTTT.

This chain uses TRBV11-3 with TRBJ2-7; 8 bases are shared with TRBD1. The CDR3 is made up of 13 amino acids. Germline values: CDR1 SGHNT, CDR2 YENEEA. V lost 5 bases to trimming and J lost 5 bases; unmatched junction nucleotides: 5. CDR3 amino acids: CASSPGQGDEQYF. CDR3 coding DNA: TGTGCCAGCAGCCCAGGACAGGGTGACGAGCAGTACTTC.

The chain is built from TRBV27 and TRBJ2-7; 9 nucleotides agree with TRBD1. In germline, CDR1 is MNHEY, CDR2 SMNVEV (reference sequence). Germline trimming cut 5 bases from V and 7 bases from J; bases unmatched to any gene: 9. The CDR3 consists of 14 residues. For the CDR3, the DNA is TGTGCCAGCAGTAAGGACAGGGGAATGTATGAGCAGTACTTC. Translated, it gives CASSKDRGMYEQYF.

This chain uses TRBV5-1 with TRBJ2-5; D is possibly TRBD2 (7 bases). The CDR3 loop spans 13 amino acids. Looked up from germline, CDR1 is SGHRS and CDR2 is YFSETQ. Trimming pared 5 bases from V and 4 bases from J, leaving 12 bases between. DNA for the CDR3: TGCGCCAGCAGTCGCGGGGGCAGAGAGACCCAGTACTTC. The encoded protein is CASSRGGRETQYF.

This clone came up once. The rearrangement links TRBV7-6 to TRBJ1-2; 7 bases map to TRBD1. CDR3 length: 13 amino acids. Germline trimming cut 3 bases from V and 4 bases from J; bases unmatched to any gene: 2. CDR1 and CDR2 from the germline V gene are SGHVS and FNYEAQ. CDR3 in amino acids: CASSLQGGYGYTF. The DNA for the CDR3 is TGTGCCAGCAGCTTGCAGGGGGGCTATGGCTACACCTTC.

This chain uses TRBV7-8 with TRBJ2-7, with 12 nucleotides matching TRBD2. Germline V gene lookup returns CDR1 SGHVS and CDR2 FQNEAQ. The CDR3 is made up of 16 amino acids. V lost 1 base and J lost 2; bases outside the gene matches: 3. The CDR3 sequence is CASSLEASGGAYEQYF. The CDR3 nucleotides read TGTGCCAGCAGCTTAGAGGCTAGCGGGGGGGCCTACGAGCAGTACTTC.

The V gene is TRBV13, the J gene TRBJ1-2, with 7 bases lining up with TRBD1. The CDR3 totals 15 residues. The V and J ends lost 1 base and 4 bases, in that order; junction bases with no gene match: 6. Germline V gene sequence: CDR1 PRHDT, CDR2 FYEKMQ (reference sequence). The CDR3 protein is CASSLVDRAFYGYTF. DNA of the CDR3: TGTGCCAGCAGCTTAGTTGACAGGGCATTCTATGGCTACACCTTC.

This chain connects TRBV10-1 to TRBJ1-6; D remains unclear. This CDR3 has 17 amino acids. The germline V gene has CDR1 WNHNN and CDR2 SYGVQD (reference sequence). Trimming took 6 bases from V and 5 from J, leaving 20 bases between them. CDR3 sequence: CASSVAFRDNNNSPLHF. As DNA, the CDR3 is TGCGCCAGCAGCGTTGCCTTCCGGGATAACAATAATTCACCCCTCCACTTT.

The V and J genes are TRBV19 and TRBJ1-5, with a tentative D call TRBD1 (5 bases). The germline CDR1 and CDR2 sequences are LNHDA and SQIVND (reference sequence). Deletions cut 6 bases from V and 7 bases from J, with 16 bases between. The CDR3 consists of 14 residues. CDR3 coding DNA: TGTGCCAGTAGCCAAGACGGGGGGAGACAGCCCCAGCATTTT. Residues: CASSQDGGRQPQHF.

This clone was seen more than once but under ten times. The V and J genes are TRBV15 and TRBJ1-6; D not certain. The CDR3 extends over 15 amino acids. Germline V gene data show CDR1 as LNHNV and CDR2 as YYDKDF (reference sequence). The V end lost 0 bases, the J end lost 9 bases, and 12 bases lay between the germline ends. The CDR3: CATSRDRREGSPLHF. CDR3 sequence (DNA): TGTGCCACCAGCAGAGATCGGAGGGAGGGTTCACCCCTCCACTTT.

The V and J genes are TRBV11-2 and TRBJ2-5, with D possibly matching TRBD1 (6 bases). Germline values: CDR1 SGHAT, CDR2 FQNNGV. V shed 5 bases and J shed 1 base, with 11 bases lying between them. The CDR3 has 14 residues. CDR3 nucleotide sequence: TGTGCCAGCAGCCCAGGACAGTCCCAAGAGACCCAGTACTTC. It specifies CASSPGQSQETQYF.

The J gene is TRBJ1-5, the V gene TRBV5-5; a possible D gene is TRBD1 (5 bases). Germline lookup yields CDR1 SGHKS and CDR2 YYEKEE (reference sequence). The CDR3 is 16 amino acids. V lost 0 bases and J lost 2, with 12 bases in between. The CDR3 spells CASSLVYTGGNQPQHF. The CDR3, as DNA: TGTGCCAGCAGCTTGGTTTACACAGGAGGCAATCAGCCCCAGCATTTT.

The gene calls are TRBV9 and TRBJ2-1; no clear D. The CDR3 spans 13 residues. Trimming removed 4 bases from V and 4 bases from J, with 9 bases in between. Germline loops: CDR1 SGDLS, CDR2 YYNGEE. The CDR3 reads CASSTGEYNEQFF. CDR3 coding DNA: TGTGCCAGCAGCACCGGAGAATACAATGAGCAGTTCTTC.